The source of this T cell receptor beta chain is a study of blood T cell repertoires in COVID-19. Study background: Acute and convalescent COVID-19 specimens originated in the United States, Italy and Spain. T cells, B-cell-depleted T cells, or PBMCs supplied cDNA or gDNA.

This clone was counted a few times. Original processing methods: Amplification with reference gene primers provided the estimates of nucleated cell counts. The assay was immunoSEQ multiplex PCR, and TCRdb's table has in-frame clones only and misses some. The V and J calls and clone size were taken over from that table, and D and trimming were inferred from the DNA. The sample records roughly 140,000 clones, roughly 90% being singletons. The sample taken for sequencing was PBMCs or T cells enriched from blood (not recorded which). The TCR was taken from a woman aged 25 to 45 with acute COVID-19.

DNA of the CDR3: TGCAGCGTGGTACAAGGCACCCTCGGAACTAAGTTCTTC. It codes for CSVVQGTLGTKFF. This chain joins TRBV29-1 and TRBJ2-1; D is unresolved. V was clipped by 6 bases and J by 14 bases, with 23 bases between them. The length of the CDR3 is 13 residues. The germline V gene encodes CDR1 SQVTM and CDR2 ANQGSEA.